The clone carrying this TCR beta chain was found once. These data belong to a study of shared clonotypes between healthy human individuals. Clones were sequenced by immunoSEQ multiplex PCR, and TCRdb holds only the in-frame ones, with some missing. This sample has more than 2 million clones, with approximately 94% found just once. The trim removed 1 base at V and 3 bases at J, leaving 14 bases unmatched. There are 19 residues in the CDR3. Germline assignment: CDR1 GTSNPN and CDR2 SVGIG (reference sequence). Selected positively for CCR7 and CD45RO-negative, naive CD8 cells excluded terminally differentiated effector memory CD45RA+ cells.

The specimen was naive CD8+ T cells sorted from blood. The chain links TRBV30 to TRBJ2-7; 14 bases map to TRBD2. This TCR derives from a young man in good health. CDR3 loop: CAWSGSPGLAGEDLYEQYF. The CDR3 DNA reads TGTGCCTGGAGTGGAAGCCCGGGACTAGCGGGGGAAGACCTCTACGAGCAGTACTTC.